A selection of T cell receptor beta chains follows, all from one sample in a study of cytotoxic CD8 clonotypes in ibrutinib-treated CLL. Produced via immunoSEQ multiplex PCR; TCRdb's table is partial and in-frame only. The sample yields roughly 150,000 clones, more than 70% seen once. The sequencing used PBMCs, collected at disease progression, from a patient treated with ibrutinib. These receptors all stem from a human donor with chronic lymphocytic leukemia. The CDR3 runs from the conserved cysteine through the conserved F or W. Each record gives: clone size, D gene, J gene, V gene, CDR3 DNA, CDR3 protein. The D gene is left open where the match is weak. Only some rows state a clone size, as once, few, many or a class for expanded clones.

size: .; D: .; J: TRBJ2-7; V: TRBV27; DNA: TGTGCCAGCAAATCAAGGGGGTACGAGCAGTACTTC; CDR3: CASKSRGYEQYF
size: .; D: .; J: TRBJ2-5; V: TRBV7-2; DNA: TGTGCCAGCAGCTTACAACCTCAGAGGCGGGAGACCCAGTACTTC; CDR3: CASSLQPQRRETQYF
size: few; D: .; J: TRBJ1-1; V: TRBV9; DNA: TGTGCCAGCAGCGTAGTTCCGGATAACACTGAAGCTTTCTTT; CDR3: CASSVVPDNTEAFF
size: .; D: .; J: TRBJ1-2; V: TRBV6-1; DNA: TGTGCCAGCAGTGAGATAAGCGGGGCGCGTGGCTACACCTTC; CDR3: CASSEISGARGYTF
size: .; D: .; J: TRBJ2-3; V: TRBV4-2; DNA: TGTGCCAGCAGCCAAGACCCGGCGACAGATACGCAGTATTTT; CDR3: CASSQDPATDTQYF
size: .; D: .; J: TRBJ2-7; V: TRBV7-9; DNA: TGTGCCAGCAGCTTAGAGTCTATGGGGGAGCTCTACGAGCAGTACTTC; CDR3: CASSLESMGELYEQYF
size: .; D: TRBD1; J: TRBJ1-5; V: TRBV10-3; DNA: TGTGCCATCAGTGTTGGGGACAGGACTAATCAGCCCCAGCATTTT; CDR3: CAISVGDRTNQPQHF
size: .; D: TRBD1; J: TRBJ2-2; V: TRBV19; DNA: TGTGCCAGTAGAGGTGCCCGGCATCGACAGGGTGGTACCGGGGAGCTGTTTTTT; CDR3: CASRGARHRQGGTGELFF
size: .; D: TRBD1; J: TRBJ1-2; V: TRBV19; DNA: TGTGCCAGTAAACAGGGGAATTCATTTGGCTACACCTTC; CDR3: CASKQGNSFGYTF
size: .; D: .; J: TRBJ1-2; V: TRBV4-2; DNA: TGTGCCAGCAGCCCCCCCGTGGGAAAGTGGAACAATGGCTACACCTTC; CDR3: CASSPPVGKWNNGYTF
size: .; D: .; J: TRBJ1-2; V: TRBV19; DNA: TGTGCCAGTAGTATAACCCCAGACCTGAACTATGGCTACACCTTC; CDR3: CASSITPDLNYGYTF
size: .; D: .; J: TRBJ1-2; V: TRBV6-5; DNA: TGTGCCAGCAGTTACTCACAGGGTTTTGGCTACACCTTC; CDR3: CASSYSQGFGYTF
size: .; D: .; J: TRBJ2-6; V: TRBV25-1; DNA: TGTGCCAGCAGTGAAATAGGAGGCGCGGGGGCCAACGTCCTGACTTTC; CDR3: CASSEIGGAGANVLTF